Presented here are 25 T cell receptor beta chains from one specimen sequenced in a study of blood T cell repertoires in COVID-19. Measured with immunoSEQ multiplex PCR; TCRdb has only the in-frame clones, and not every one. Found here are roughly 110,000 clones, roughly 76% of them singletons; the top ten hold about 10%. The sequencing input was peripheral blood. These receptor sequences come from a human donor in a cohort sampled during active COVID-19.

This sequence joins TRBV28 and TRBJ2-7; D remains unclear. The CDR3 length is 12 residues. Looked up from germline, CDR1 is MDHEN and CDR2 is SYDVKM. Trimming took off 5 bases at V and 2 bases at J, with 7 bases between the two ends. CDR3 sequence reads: CASSTKPYEQYF. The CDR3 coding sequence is TGTGCCAGCAGTACAAAACCCTACGAGCAGTACTTC.

This chain's CDR3 is CASSRDRIYYGYTF. The CDR3 nucleotides are TGTGCCAGCAGTCGGGACAGGATTTACTATGGCTACACCTTC. The genes are TRBV28 and TRBJ1-2; 8 nucleotides match TRBD1. The CDR3 spans 14 residues. V shed 5 bases and J 3 bases; nucleotides not matched to a gene: 5. Germline-derived CDR1 and CDR2 are MDHEN and SYDVKM.

CDR3 in DNA: TGCGCCAGCAGCAGACAGGGGGACTATAATTCACCCCTCCACTTT. Its translation is CASSRQGDYNSPLHF. The V call is TRBV5-1, the J call TRBJ1-6, with 9 bases that match TRBD1. The CDR3 is 15 residues long. With V trimmed by 4 bases and J by 3 bases, 2 bases remained unmatched. Germline V CDR1 and CDR2: SGHRS, YFSETQ.

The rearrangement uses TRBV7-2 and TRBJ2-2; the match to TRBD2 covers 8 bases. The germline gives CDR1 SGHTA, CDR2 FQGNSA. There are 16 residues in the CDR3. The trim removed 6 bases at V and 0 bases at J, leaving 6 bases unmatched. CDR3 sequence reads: CASSHSGVANTGELFF. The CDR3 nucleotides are TGTGCCAGCAGTCATAGCGGGGTCGCGAACACCGGGGAGCTGTTTTTT. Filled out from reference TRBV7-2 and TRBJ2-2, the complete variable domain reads GAGVSQSPSNKVTEKGKDVELRCDPISGHTALYWYRQSLGQGLEFLIYFQGNSAPDKSGLPSDRFSAERTGGSVSTLTIQRTQQEDSAVYLCASSHSGVANTGELFFGEGSRLTVL.

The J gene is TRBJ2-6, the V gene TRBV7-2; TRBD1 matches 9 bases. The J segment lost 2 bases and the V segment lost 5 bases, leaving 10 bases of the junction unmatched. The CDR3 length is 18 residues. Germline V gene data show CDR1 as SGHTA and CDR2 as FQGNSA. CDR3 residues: CASSHVRQGGAGANVLTF. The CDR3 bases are TGTGCCAGCAGCCATGTGAGACAGGGGGGAGCTGGGGCCAACGTCCTGACTTTC.

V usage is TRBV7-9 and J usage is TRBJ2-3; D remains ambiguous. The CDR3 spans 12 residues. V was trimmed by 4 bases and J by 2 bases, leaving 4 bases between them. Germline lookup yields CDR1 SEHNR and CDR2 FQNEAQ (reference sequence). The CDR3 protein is CASSSFTDTQYF. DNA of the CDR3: TGTGCCAGCAGCTCGTTCACAGATACGCAGTATTTT.

The DNA of the CDR3 is TGTGCCAGCAGAAGGACAGGGCATCTCTATGGCTACACCTTC. Translation gives CASRRTGHLYGYTF. V is TRBV28 and J is TRBJ1-2; 8 nucleotides agree with TRBD1. Germline assignment: CDR1 MDHEN and CDR2 SYDVKM. J gave up 4 bases and V 6 bases, and 7 bases lay outside the gene matches. The CDR3 covers 14 residues.

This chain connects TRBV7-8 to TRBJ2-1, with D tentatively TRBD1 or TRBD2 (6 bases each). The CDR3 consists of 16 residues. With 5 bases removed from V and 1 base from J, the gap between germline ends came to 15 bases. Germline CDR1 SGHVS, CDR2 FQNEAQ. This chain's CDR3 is CASSGGGRASYNEQFF. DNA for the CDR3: TGTGCCAGCAGCGGAGGGGGGCGAGCGTCCTACAATGAGCAGTTCTTC.

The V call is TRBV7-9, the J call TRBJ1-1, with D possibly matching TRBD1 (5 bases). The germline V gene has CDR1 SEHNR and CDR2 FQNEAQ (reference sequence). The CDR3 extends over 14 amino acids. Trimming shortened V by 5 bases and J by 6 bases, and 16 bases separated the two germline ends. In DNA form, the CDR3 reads TGTGCCAGCAGCGGGGACGGGGGGAGGCCTGAAGCTTTCTTT. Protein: CASSGDGGRPEAFF.

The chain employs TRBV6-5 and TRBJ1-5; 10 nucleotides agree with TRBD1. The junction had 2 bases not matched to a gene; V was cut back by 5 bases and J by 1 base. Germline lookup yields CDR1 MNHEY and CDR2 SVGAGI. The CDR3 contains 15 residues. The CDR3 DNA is TGTGCCAGCAGTAGGACAGGGGGAAGCAATCAGCCCCAGCATTTT. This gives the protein CASSRTGGSNQPQHF.

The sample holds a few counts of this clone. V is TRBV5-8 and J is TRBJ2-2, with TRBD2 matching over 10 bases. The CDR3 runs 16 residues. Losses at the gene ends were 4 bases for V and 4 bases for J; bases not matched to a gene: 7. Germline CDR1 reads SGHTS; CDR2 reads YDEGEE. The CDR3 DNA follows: TGTGCCAGCAGCCCGGCTAGCGGGAGCTTCACCGGGGAGCTGTTTTTT. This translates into CASSPASGSFTGELFF.

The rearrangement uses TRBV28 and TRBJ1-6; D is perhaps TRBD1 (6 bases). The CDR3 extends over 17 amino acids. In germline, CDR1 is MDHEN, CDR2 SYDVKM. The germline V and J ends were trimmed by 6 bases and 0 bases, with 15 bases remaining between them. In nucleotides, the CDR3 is TGTGCCAGCAGCACCGGACAGATAAGCTCCTATAATTCACCCCTCCACTTT. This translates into CASSTGQISSYNSPLHF.

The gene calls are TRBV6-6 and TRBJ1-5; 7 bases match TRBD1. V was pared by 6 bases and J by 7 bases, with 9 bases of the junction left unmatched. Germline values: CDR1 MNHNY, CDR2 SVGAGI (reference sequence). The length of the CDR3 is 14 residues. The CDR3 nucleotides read TGTGCCAGCAGAAGCATAACAGGGGTCCAGCCCCAGCATTTT. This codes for CASRSITGVQPQHF.

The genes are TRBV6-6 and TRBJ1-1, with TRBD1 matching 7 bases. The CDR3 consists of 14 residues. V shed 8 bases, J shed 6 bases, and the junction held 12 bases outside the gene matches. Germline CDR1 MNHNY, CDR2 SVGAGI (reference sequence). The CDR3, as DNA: TGTGCCAGCCGGGACAGCTCCCTGATTGCTGAAGCTTTCTTT. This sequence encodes CASRDSSLIAEAFF.

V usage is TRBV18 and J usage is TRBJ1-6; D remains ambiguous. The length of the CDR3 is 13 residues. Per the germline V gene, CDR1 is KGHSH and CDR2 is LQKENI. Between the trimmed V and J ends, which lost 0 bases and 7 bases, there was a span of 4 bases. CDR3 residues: CASSPPTNSPLHF. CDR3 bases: TGTGCCAGCTCACCACCTACAAATTCACCCCTCCACTTT.

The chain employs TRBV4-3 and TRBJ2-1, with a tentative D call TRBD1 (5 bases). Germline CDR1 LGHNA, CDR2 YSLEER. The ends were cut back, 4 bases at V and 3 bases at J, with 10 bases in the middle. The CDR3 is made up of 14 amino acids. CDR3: CASSPRGDYNEQFF. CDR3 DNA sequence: TGCGCCAGCAGCCCAAGGGGCGACTACAATGAGCAGTTCTTC.

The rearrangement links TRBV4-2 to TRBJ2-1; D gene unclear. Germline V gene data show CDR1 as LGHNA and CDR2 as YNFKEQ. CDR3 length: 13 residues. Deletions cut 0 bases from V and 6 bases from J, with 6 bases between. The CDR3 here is CASSQDWSNEQFF. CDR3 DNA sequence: TGTGCCAGCAGCCAAGACTGGAGCAATGAGCAGTTCTTC.

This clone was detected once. In DNA form, the CDR3 reads TGTGCCAGCAGTCGAGGGGCAGGGGAGTACGAGCAGTACTTC. It is translated as CASSRGAGEYEQYF. The chain has TRBV7-2 and TRBJ2-7, with D perhaps TRBD1 (6 bases). V lost 6 bases and J 4 bases, leaving 16 bases between the germline ends. Looked up from germline, CDR1 is SGHTA and CDR2 is FQGNSA. CDR3 length: 14 amino acids.

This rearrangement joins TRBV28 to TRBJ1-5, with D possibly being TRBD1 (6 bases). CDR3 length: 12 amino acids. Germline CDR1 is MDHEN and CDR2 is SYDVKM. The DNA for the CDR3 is TGTGCGGCAGGGGTGTTGGATCAGCCCCAGCATTTT. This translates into CAAGVLDQPQHF.

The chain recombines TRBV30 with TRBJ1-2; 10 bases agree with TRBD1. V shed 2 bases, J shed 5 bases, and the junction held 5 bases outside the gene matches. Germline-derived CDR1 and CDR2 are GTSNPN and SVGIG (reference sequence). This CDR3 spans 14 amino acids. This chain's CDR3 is CAWSQTGGIYGYTF. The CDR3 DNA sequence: TGTGCCTGGAGTCAGACAGGGGGCATTTATGGCTACACCTTC. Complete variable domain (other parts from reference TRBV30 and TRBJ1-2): SQTIHQWPATLVQPVGSPLSLECTVEGTSNPNLYWYRQAAGRGLQLLFYSVGIGQISSEVPQNLSASRPQDRQFILSSKKLLLSDSGFYLCAWSQTGGIYGYTFGSGTRLTVV.

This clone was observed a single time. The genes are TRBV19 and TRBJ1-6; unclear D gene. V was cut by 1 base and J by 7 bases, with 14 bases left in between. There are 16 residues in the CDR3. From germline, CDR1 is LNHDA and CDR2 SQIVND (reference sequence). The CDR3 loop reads CASSIGQEALNSPLHF. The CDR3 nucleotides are TGTGCCAGTAGTATAGGGCAGGAGGCGCTGAATTCACCCCTCCACTTT.

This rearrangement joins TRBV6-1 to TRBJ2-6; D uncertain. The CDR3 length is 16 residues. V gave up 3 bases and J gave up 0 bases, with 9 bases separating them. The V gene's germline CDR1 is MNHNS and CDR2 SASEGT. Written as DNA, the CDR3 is TGTGCCAGCAGTGACCCCCTCAGCTCTGGGGCCAACGTCCTGACTTTC. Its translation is CASSDPLSSGANVLTF.

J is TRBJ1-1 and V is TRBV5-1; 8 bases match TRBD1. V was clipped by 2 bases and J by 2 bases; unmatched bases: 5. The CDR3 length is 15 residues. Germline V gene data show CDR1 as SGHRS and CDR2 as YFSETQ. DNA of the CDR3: TGCGCCAGCAGCTTCGGTGACAGGGGTAACACTGAAGCTTTCTTT. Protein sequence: CASSFGDRGNTEAFF.

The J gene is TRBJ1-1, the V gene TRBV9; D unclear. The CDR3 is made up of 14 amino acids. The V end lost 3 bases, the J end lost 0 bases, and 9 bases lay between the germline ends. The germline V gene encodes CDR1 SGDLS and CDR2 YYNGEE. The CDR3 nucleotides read TGTGCCAGCAGCGCCGGGATGCTGAACACTGAAGCTTTCTTT. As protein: CASSAGMLNTEAFF.

The CDR3: CASSLVLEGAEQYF. The DNA of the CDR3 is TGTGCCAGCAGCTTGGTCCTAGAGGGAGCCGAGCAGTACTTC. The chain has TRBV5-4 and TRBJ2-7, with TRBD2 as a possible D gene (5 bases). This CDR3 spans 14 amino acids. V was cut by 0 bases and J by 6 bases, with 13 bases left in between. Germline lookup yields CDR1 SGHNT and CDR2 YYREEE (reference sequence).